The text below deals with one TCR beta chain. Its antigen is unidentified. The CDR3 is 15 residues long. V lost 5 bases, J lost 4 bases, and 8 bases stayed unmatched. From germline, CDR1 is SGHRS and CDR2 YFSETQ. This sample was taken from a study of cytomegalovirus exposure and HLA in healthy donors. Findings and limits, study-wide: Looking again later, the authors saw that most CMV-associated TCR beta chains seemed HLA-restricted. In presence/absence analyses, roughly uniform sequencing depth across donors was assumed.

PCR amplification relied on 60 Vbeta primers (plus 13 Jbeta primers). Only in-frame clones appear in the TCRdb table, and some are missing; sequencing was by immunoSEQ multiplex PCR. Of approximately 150,000 clones in the sample, approximately 74% were seen once. Sequencing was done on a sample of PBMCs. The receptor's source is a woman aged 25 to 39 in good health and CMV-seronegative. The V gene is TRBV5-1, the J gene TRBJ2-1; TRBD1 matches at 8 bases. The CDR3 spells CASSTDRGFYNEQFF. DNA of the CDR3: TGCGCCAGCAGTACTGACAGGGGTTTTTACAATGAGCAGTTCTTC. Supplemented by reference TRBV5-1 and TRBJ2-1, the full variable domain reads KAGVTQTPRYLIKTRGQQVTLSCSPISGHRSVSWYQQTPGQGLQFLFEYFSETQRNKGNFPGRFSGRQFSNSRSEMNVSTLELGDSALYLCASSTDRGFYNEQFFGPGTRLTVL.